Listed here is a single T cell receptor (beta chain). Its antigen is unknown. This specimen includes other DNA sequences encoding the same CDR3. Germline values: CDR1 SQVTM, CDR2 ANQGSEA. The CDR3 has 13 residues. Trimming stripped 4 bases from V and 0 bases from J, with 8 bases between. This specimen comes from a study of CD8+ T cells in alopecia areata. Extracted RNA was reverse transcribed into cDNA, the sequencing template. Repertoires were generated with immunoSEQ multiplex PCR, while TCRdb's copy carries only in-frame clones and drops some. The sample consists of fewer than 150,000 clones, roughly two fifths of them appearing once. Peripheral blood, together with lesional scalp punch biopsies, was collected from alopecia areata patients. General study results and limits: Normal skin contains resident alphabeta T cells, and these are also sequenced in scalp samples. Mouse data revealed clearer TCR sharing than patient data did, a gap possibly tied to HLA.

The chain joins TRBV29-1 to TRBJ2-3, with D tentatively TRBD2 (6 bases). This TCR derives from a human donor with alopecia areata. The sequencing sample was made of CD4+ T cells sorted from blood. The DNA of the CDR3 is TGCAGCGTTGGCGGGACTAGCACAGATACGCAGTATTTT. Amino acids: CSVGGTSTDTQYF.